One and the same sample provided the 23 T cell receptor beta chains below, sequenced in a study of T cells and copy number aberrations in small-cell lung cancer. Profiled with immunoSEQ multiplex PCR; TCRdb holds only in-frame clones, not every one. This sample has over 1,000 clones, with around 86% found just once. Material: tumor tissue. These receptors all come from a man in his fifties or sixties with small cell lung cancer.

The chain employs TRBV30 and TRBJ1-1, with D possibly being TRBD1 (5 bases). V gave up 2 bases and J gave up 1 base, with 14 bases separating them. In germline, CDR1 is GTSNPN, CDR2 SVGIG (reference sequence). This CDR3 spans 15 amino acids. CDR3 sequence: CAWSPQSGRNTEAFF. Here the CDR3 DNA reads TGTGCCTGGAGTCCGCAATCGGGACGGAACACTGAAGCTTTCTTT.

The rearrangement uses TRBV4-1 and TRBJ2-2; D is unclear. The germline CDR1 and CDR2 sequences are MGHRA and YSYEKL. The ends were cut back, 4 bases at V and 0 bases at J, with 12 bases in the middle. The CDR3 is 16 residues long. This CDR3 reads CASSPAANANTGELFF. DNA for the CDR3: TGCGCCAGCAGCCCAGCCGCTAACGCGAACACCGGGGAGCTGTTTTTT.

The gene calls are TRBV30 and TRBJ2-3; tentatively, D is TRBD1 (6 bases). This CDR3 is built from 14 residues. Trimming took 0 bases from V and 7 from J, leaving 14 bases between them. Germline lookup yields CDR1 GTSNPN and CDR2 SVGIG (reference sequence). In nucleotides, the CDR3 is TGTGCCTGGAGTGTACCCGGGACAATAAATACGCAGTATTTT. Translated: CAWSVPGTINTQYF.

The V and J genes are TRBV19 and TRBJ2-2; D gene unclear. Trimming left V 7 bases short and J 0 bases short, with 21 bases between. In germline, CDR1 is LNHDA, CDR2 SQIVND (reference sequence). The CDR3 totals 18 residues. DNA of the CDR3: TGTGCCAGTACCAAAGCGCCCCGAGGACGTTCGAACACCGGGGAGCTGTTTTTT. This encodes CASTKAPRGRSNTGELFF.

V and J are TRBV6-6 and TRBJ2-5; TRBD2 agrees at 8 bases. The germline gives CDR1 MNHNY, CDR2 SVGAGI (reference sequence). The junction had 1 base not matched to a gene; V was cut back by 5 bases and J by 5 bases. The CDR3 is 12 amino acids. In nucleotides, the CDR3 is TGTGCCAGCAGTCCGGGGGGGGAGACCCAGTACTTC. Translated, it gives CASSPGGETQYF.

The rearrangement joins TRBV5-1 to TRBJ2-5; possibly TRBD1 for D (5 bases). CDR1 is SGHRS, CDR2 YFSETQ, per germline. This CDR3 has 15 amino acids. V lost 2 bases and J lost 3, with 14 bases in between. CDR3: CASSLNRRFEETQYF. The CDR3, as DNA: TGCGCCAGCAGCTTAAACAGGAGATTTGAAGAGACCCAGTACTTC. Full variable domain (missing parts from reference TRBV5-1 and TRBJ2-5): KAGVTQTPRYLIKTRGQQVTLSCSPISGHRSVSWYQQTPGQGLQFLFEYFSETQRNKGNFPGRFSGRQFSNSRSEMNVSTLELGDSALYLCASSLNRRFEETQYFGPGTRLLVL.

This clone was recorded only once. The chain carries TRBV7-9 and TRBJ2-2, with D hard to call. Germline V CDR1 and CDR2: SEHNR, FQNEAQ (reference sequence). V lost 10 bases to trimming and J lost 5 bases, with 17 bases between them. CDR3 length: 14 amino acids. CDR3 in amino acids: CATDWAGLTGELFF. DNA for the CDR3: TGTGCCACCGATTGGGCCGGCTTGACCGGGGAGCTGTTTTTT.

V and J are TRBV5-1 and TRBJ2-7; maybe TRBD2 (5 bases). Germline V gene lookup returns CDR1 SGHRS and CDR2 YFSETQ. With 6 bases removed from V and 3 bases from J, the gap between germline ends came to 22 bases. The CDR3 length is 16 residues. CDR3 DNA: TGCGCCAGCACCCTAGCCCCAGACTTGAGGATCTACGAGCAGTACTTC. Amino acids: CASTLAPDLRIYEQYF.

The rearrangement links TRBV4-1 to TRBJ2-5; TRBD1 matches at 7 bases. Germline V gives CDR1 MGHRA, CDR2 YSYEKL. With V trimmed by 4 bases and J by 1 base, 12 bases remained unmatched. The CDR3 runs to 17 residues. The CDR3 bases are TGCGCCAGCAGCCGAGATAGGGACAGCAGCCTCCAAGAGACCCAGTACTTC. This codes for CASSRDRDSSLQETQYF.

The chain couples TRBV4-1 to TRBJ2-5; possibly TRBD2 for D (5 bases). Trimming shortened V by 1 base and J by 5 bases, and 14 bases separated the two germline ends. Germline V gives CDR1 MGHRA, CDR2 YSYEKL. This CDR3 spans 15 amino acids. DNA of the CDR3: TGCGCCAGCAGCCAAGTGCGAGGGAGTCTGGAGACCCAGTACTTC. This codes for CASSQVRGSLETQYF.

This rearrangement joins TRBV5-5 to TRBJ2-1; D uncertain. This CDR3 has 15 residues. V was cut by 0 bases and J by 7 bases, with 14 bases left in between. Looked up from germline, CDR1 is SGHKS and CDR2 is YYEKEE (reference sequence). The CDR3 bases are TGTGCCAGCAGCTTGGTAGGTGTTTTAGGTAATGAGCAGTTCTTC. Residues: CASSLVGVLGNEQFF.

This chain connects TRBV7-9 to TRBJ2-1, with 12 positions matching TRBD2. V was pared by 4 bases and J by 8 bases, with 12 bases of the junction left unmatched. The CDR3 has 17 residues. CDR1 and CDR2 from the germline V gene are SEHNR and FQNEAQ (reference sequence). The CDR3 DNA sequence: TGTGCCAGCAGCTATACCGGGACTAGCGGGTTTACCCATGAGCAGTTCTTC. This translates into CASSYTGTSGFTHEQFF.

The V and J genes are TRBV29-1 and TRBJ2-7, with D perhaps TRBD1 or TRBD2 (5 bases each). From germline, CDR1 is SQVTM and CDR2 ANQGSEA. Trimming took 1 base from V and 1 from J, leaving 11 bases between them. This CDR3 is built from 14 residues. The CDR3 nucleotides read TGCAGCGTTGAAGCTGGGACGGAGTCCTACGAGCAGTACTTC. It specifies CSVEAGTESYEQYF.

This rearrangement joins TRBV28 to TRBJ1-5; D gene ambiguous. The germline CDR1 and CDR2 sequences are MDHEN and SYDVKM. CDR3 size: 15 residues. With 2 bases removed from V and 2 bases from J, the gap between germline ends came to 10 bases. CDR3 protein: CASSLGFEGNQPQHF. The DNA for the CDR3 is TGTGCCAGCAGTTTAGGTTTTGAGGGCAATCAGCCCCAGCATTTT.

CDR3 DNA: TGTGCCAGCAGCTTAAAGGTTAGCGGGAGCGCCTACAATGAGCAGTTCTTC. Its protein product is CASSLKVSGSAYNEQFF. The chain employs TRBV7-2 and TRBJ2-1; 9 positions agree with TRBD2. Germline CDR1 reads SGHTA; CDR2 reads FQGNSA. V gave up 2 bases and J gave up 2 bases; unmatched junction bases: 7. This CDR3 is built from 17 residues.

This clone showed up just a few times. CDR3 sequence: CATSRDSGQGSPYEQYF. The CDR3 DNA reads as TGTGCCACCAGCAGAGACTCGGGACAGGGATCCCCCTACGAGCAGTACTTC. The chain carries TRBV15 and TRBJ2-7; 9 positions agree with TRBD1. The germline V gene has CDR1 LNHNV and CDR2 YYDKDF (reference sequence). The CDR3 extends over 17 amino acids. Germline trimming cut 0 bases from V and 2 bases from J; bases unmatched to any gene: 8.

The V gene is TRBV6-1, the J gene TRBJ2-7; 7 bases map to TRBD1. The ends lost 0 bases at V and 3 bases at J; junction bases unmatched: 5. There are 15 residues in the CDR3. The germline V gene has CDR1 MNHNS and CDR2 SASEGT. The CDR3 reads CASSEAGTESYEQYF. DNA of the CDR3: TGTGCCAGCAGTGAAGCCGGGACAGAGAGCTACGAGCAGTACTTC.

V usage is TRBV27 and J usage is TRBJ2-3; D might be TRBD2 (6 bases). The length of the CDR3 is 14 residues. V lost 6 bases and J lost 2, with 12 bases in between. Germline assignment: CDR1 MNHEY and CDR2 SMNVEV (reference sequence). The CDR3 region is CASRGTFYTDTQYF. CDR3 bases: TGTGCCAGCAGAGGGACTTTCTACACAGATACGCAGTATTTT.

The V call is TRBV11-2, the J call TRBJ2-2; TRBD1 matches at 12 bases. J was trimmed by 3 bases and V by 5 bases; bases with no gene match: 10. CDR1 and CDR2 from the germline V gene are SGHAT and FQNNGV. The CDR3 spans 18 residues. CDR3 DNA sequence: TGTGCCAGCAGCCTGACATTAAGGGACAGGGGGCACACCGGGGAGCTGTTTTTT. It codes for CASSLTLRDRGHTGELFF.

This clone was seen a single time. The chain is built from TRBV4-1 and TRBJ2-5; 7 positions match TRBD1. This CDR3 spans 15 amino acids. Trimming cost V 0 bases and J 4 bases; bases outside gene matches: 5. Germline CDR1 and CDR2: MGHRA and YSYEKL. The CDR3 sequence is CASSQEDRGRETQYF. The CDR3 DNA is TGCGCCAGCAGCCAAGAGGATAGGGGGCGAGAGACCCAGTACTTC.

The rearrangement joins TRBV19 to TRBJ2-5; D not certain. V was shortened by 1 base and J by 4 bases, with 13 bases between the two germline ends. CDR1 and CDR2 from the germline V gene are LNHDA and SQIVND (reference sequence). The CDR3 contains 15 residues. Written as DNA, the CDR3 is TGTGCCAGTAGTATAGGTACCACCCAAAGAGAGACCCAGTACTTC. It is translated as CASSIGTTQRETQYF.

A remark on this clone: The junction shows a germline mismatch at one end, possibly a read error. The CDR3 DNA sequence: TGTGCCAGCAGTGACCCCAGGGATGGGCCAGATATGCAGTATTTT. Its protein product is CASSDPRDGPDMQYF. This rearrangement joins TRBV6-1 to TRBJ2-3; TRBD1 is a possible D gene (5 bases). The CDR3 is made up of 15 amino acids. Germline loops: CDR1 MNHNS, CDR2 SASEGT.

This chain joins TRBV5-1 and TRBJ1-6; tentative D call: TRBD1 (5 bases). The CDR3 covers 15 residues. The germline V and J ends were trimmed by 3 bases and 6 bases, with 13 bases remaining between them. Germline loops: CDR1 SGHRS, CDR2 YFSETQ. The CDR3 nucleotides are TGCGCCAGCAGCTGGGACGGGAGACCTAATTCACCCCTCCACTTT. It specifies CASSWDGRPNSPLHF.